This is a list of T cell receptor beta chains from one sample in a study of T cells after yellow fever vaccination. Each CDR3 protein is one row after TCRdb ran MiXCR on the 5' RACE reads. The sample comprises 60,000 to 85,000 distinct CDR3 sequences, approximately 7% of which are singletons, and around a third rests with the top ten. The sample consisted of CD8+ T cells sorted from PBMCs, taken 5 to 6 days after the first yellow fever vaccination. The receptors here all came from a man aged 18 to 30 who received the YFV17D yellow fever vaccine. Both conserved end residues are part of each CDR3. A D gene is named only where the DNA matches it firmly. The size field is filled for only some rows; it gives once, few, many or a size class.

CDR3 length | D gene | clone size | J gene | V gene | CDR3 protein | CDR3 DNA
16 | . | few | TRBJ2-1 | TRBV3-1 | CASSRSPLGSGNEQFF | TGTGCCAGCAGCCGGAGTCCTTTGGGATCTGGAAATGAGCAGTTCTTC
14 | . | few | TRBJ2-1 | TRBV7-9 | CASSLEGTYNEQFF | TGTGCCAGCAGCTTGGAGGGGACCTACAATGAGCAGTTCTTC
16 | . | many | TRBJ1-2 | TRBV4-1 | CASSQETGGPRYGYTF | TGCGCCAGCAGCCAAGAGACCGGAGGGCCGCGCTATGGCTACACCTTC
13 | . | many | TRBJ1-1 | TRBV6-6 | CASSPPMDTEAFF | TGTGCCAGCAGCCCACCAATGGACACTGAAGCTTTCTTT
15 | . | medium-sized | TRBJ1-5 | TRBV7-6 | CASSLSGTSNQPQHF | TGTGCCAGCAGCCTATCCGGGACATCAAATCAGCCCCAGCATTTT
12 | . | few | TRBJ1-1 | TRBV25-1 | CASIGPGTEAFF | TGTGCCAGCATAGGCCCGGGAACTGAAGCTTTCTTT
16 | . | few | TRBJ2-1 | TRBV29-1 | CSVEDQQGSSTNEQFF | TGCAGCGTTGAAGATCAGCAGGGGAGTTCTACCAATGAGCAGTTCTTC
15 | . | few | TRBJ2-3 | TRBV20-1 | CSAPRQISSTDTQYF | TGCAGTGCACCTAGACAGATTTCTAGCACAGATACGCAGTATTTT
14 | . | many | TRBJ1-1 | TRBV11-2 | CASSLDPAGTEAFF | TGTGCCAGCAGCTTGGACCCAGCGGGCACTGAAGCTTTCTTT
16 | . | many | TRBJ2-2 | TRBV15 | CATSRDHPGIDGELFF | TGTGCCACCAGCAGAGATCATCCGGGGATTGACGGGGAGCTGTTTTTT
16 | TRBD2 | few | TRBJ2-3 | TRBV4-2 | CASSQVAGDSTDTQYF | TGTGCCAGCAGCCAAGTAGCGGGGGATAGCACAGATACGCAGTATTTT
11 | . | . | TRBJ2-3 | TRBV12-3/TRBV12-4 | CASSPAVTQYF | TGTGCCAGCAGCCCAGCAGTTACGCAGTATTTT
16 | . | . | TRBJ1-5 | TRBV4-1 | CASSQDSHGGDQPQHF | TGCGCCAGCAGCCAAGATTCCCACGGGGGGGATCAGCCCCAGCATTTT
13 | . | . | TRBJ1-5 | TRBV29-1 | CSVDGGAGQPQHF | TGCAGCGTCGACGGGGGCGCCGGTCAGCCCCAGCATTTT
16 | . | . | TRBJ2-3 | TRBV4-1 | CASSQDGLAYTDTQYF | TGCGCCAGCAGCCAAGATGGCCTAGCCTACACAGATACGCAGTATTTT
18 | TRBD2 | many | TRBJ2-3 | TRBV3-1 | CASSQDLASGVKADTQYF | TGTGCCAGCAGCCAAGACCTGGCTAGCGGGGTAAAGGCAGATACGCAGTATTTT
14 | TRBD1 | many | TRBJ1-2 | TRBV14 | CASSLGTGGDGYTF | TGTGCCAGCAGCCTCGGGACAGGGGGCGATGGCTACACCTTC
15 | TRBD2 | . | TRBJ2-5 | TRBV7-9 | CASSWGLAAQETQYF | TGTGCCAGCAGCTGGGGACTAGCGGCTCAAGAGACCCAGTACTTC
15 | TRBD2 | . | TRBJ2-3 | TRBV9 | CASSESGGGTDTQYF | TGTGCCAGCAGCGAGAGCGGGGGGGGCACAGATACGCAGTATTTT
15 | TRBD1 | . | TRBJ2-7 | TRBV11-2 | CASSRYSGTGVKQYF | TGTGCCAGCAGCCGTTACTCCGGGACAGGGGTCAAGCAGTACTTC
16 | . | . | TRBJ2-2 | TRBV25-1 | CASSEFGGPNTGELFF | TGTGCCAGCAGTGAATTTGGGGGGCCGAACACCGGGGAGCTGTTTTTT
12 | . | few | TRBJ2-7 | TRBV4-2 | CASSLDSHEQYF | TGTGCCAGCAGCCTGGACAGCCACGAGCAGTACTTC
12 | . | . | TRBJ1-6 | TRBV7-9 | CASSSEYSPLHF | TGTGCCAGCAGCTCCGAGTATTCACCCCTCCACTTT
15 | TRBD2 | . | TRBJ2-2 | TRBV3-1 | CASSQGRGGTGELFF | TGTGCCAGCAGCCAAGGCCGGGGGGGCACCGGGGAGCTGTTTTTT
15 | TRBD2 | few | TRBJ2-1 | TRBV7-6 | CASSLVGLDSNEQFF | TGTGCCAGCAGCTTAGTAGGACTAGATTCCAATGAGCAGTTCTTC
17 | . | . | TRBJ1-1 | TRBV6-1 | CASSLPTDRPMNTEAFF | TGTGCCAGCAGTCTCCCTACGGACAGACCAATGAACACTGAAGCTTTCTTT
17 | . | few | TRBJ2-3 | TRBV25-1 | CASSLAGAPTNTDTQYF | TGTGCCAGCAGTCTCGCTGGGGCACCTACAAACACAGATACGCAGTATTTT
15 | TRBD1 | . | TRBJ2-7 | TRBV4-1 | CDSKVNAGGAYEQYF | TGCGACAGCAAGGTGAACGCAGGGGGTGCTTACGAGCAGTACTTC
16 | . | few | TRBJ1-1 | TRBV4-1 | CASSQDVQLGNTEAFF | TGCGCCAGCAGCCAAGACGTACAGTTAGGGAACACTGAAGCTTTCTTT
15 | . | few | TRBJ2-7 | TRBV4-1 | CASSPRTEVEGEQYF | TGCGCCAGCAGCCCCCGAACGGAGGTGGAAGGAGAGCAGTACTTC
12 | TRBD1 | few | TRBJ1-2 | TRBV19 | CASRPGTAYYTF | TGTGCCAGTAGACCCGGGACAGCCTACTACACCTTC
13 | . | . | TRBJ1-5 | TRBV19 | CASSIGAEQPQHF | TGTGCCAGTAGTATAGGGGCTGAGCAGCCCCAGCATTTT
13 | . | many | TRBJ2-1 | TRBV24-1 | CATSDLMGFEQFF | TGTGCCACCAGTGATTTGATGGGGTTTGAGCAGTTCTTC
17 | TRBD2 | many | TRBJ2-1 | TRBV4-2 | CASSQVASGGRFNEQFF | TGTGCCAGCAGCCAAGTTGCTAGCGGGGGGAGGTTCAATGAGCAGTTCTTC
17 | TRBD2 | few | TRBJ2-7 | TRBV6-1 | CASSQLYLRTSVVEQYF | TGTGCCAGCAGTCAGCTATACCTGCGGACTAGCGTGGTCGAGCAGTACTTC
16 | . | few | TRBJ1-6 | TRBV4-1 | CASSQGGRAPGSPLHF | TGCGCCAGCAGCCAAGGGGGTCGGGCCCCTGGGTCACCCCTCCACTTT
13 | TRBD1 | many | TRBJ1-2 | TRBV11-2 | CASSFTGDYGYTF | TGTGCCAGCAGCTTCACAGGGGACTATGGCTACACCTTC
16 | TRBD1 | few | TRBJ2-2 | TRBV12-3/TRBV12-4 | CASSSQDRGGSGELFF | TGTGCCAGCAGTTCCCAGGACAGGGGAGGTTCCGGGGAGCTGTTTTTT
15 | . | few | TRBJ1-2 | TRBV6-1 | CASLNHWGANYGYTF | TGTGCCAGCCTAAACCATTGGGGAGCTAACTATGGCTACACCTTC
13 | . | few | TRBJ2-1 | TRBV9 | CASSVASGPEQFF | TGTGCCAGCAGCGTAGCTTCGGGCCCCGAGCAGTTCTTC